This TCR beta chain was sequenced during a study of blood T cells in healthy people across ages. With a J-beta primer mix and a sample-barcoded 5' primer, a second PCR ran about 7 to 11 cycles. In TCRdb, the 5' RACE reads were re-called with MiXCR into one record per CDR3 protein. The sample has 630,000 or so distinct CDR3 sequences; about 30% are singletons. Many counts were recorded for this clonotype. Sequencing was done on a sample of blood. The clonotype comes from a woman older than 75 in good health.

In DNA form, the CDR3 reads TGTGCCAGCAGTGACCTAAACACAGATACGCAGTATTTT. Protein product: CASSDLNTDTQYF. The rearrangement joins TRBV6-4 to TRBJ2-3; unclear D gene. V was pared by 2 bases and J by 2 bases, with 5 bases between. The CDR3 is 13 amino acids. Germline loops: CDR1 MRHNA, CDR2 SNTAGT.